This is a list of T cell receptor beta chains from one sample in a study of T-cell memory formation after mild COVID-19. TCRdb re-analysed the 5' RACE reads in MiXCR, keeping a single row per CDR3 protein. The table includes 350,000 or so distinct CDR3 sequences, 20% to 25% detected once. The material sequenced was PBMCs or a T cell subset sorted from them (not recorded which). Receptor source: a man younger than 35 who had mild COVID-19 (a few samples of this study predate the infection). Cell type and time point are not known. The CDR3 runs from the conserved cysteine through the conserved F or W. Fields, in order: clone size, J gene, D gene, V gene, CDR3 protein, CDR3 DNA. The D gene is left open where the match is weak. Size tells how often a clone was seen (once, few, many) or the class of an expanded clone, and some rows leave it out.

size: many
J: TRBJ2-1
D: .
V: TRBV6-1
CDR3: CASSEAELNEQFF
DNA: TGTGCCAGCAGTGAAGCCGAACTCAATGAGCAGTTCTTC

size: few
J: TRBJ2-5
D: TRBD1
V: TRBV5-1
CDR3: CASSSDRGDWSVGGTQYF
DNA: TGCGCCAGCTCGAGCGACAGGGGCGATTGGTCTGTAGGAGGCACCCAGTATTTC

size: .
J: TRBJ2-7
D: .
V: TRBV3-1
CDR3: CASSQEGTANYEQYF
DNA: TGTGCCAGCAGCCAAGAAGGGACGGCAAACTACGAGCAGTACTTC

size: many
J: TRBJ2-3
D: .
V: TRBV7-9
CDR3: CASSLSYRGVGDTQYF
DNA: TGTGCCAGCAGCTTGTCCTATCGCGGGGTGGGAGATACGCAGTATTTT

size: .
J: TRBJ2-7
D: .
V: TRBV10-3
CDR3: CAISDTISGWRDTYEQYF
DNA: TGTGCCATCAGTGACACAATCTCAGGGTGGCGCGACACCTACGAGCAGTACTTC

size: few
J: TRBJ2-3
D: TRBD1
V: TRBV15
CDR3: CATRARRTGIDTQYF
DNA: TGTGCCACAAGGGCCAGAAGGACAGGCATAGATACGCAGTATTTT

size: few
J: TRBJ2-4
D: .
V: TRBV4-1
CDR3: CASSHIGDSKNIQYF
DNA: TGCGCCAGCAGCCACATTGGCGATTCCAAAAACATTCAGTACTTC

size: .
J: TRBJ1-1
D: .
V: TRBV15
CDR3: CATSRVRGREAFF
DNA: TGTGCCACCAGCAGAGTGCGAGGACGTGAAGCTTTCTTT

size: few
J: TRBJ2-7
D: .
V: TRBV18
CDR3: CASSPGLTTYEQYF
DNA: TGTGCCAGCTCACCGGGACTTACCACCTACGAGCAGTACTTC

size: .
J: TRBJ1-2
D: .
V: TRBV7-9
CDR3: CASSLVVSGRVDTF
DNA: TGTGCCAGCAGCTTAGTAGTGAGTGGGCGCGTAGACACCTTC

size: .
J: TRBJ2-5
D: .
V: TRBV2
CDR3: CASSAPGREQETQYF
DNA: TGTGCCAGCAGTGCCCCGGGACGGGAGCAAGAGACCCAGTACTTC

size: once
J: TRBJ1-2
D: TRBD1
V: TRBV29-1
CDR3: CSGLGQNNGYTF
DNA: TGCAGCGGCCTGGGACAGAATAATGGCTACACCTTC

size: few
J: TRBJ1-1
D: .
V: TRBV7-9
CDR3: CASSTGHTEAFF
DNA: TGTGCCAGCAGTACAGGGCACACTGAAGCTTTCTTT

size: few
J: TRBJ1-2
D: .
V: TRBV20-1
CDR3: CSARTSGFYGYTF
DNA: TGCAGTGCCCGAACCTCGGGTTTCTATGGCTACACCTTC

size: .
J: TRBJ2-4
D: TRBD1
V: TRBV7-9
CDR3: CASSLARGPENIQYF
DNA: TGTGCCAGCAGCTTAGCCAGGGGGCCTGAAAACATTCAGTACTTC

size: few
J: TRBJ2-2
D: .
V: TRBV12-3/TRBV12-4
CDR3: CASSFGFGELFF
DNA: TGTGCCAGCAGTTTTGGTTTCGGGGAGCTGTTTTTT

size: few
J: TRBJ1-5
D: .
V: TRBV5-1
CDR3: CASSWGPGTANQPQHF
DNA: TGCGCCAGCAGCTGGGGCCCCGGGACGGCAAATCAGCCCCAGCATTTT

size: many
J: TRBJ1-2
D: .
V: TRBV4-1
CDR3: CASSPAALDYGYTF
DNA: TGCGCCAGCAGCCCCGCAGCCCTGGACTATGGCTACACCTTC

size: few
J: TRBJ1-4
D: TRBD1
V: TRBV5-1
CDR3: CASSLGGTGDEKLFF
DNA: TGCGCCAGCAGCCTAGGGGGGACAGGGGACGAAAAACTGTTTTTT

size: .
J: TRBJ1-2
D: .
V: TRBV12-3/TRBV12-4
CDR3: CASSFLSDYGYTF
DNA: TGTGCCAGCAGTTTTCTCTCAGACTATGGCTACACCTTC

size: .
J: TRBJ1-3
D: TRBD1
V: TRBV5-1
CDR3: CASSFTGQGFFSGNTIYF
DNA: TGCGCCAGCAGCTTTACGGGACAGGGATTCTTTTCTGGAAACACCATATATTTT

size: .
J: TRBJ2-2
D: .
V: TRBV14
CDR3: CASSQAGYTGELFF
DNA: TGTGCCAGCAGCCAAGCGGGATACACCGGGGAGCTGTTTTTT

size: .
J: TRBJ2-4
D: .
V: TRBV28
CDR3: CASTPGGGNIQYF
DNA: TGTGCCAGCACCCCAGGGGGAGGGAACATTCAGTACTTC

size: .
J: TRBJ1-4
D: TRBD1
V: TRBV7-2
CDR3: CASSLGYRGEKLFF
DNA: TGTGCCAGCAGCTTAGGCTACAGGGGTGAAAAACTGTTTTTT